The clone carrying this TCR beta chain was recorded at least ten times. The antigen is undetermined. Amplification of TCR beta CDR3 regions was performed using RNA transcripts as template. The TCR CDR3 first-round RT-PCR relied on the HTBI primer set. A single record per CDR3 protein comes from TCRdb applying MiXCR to the multiplex PCR reads. The sample lists around 350,000 distinct CDR3 sequences, about 20% seen once, with roughly 3.5% in the top ten. Trimming at V came to 7 bases and at J to 1 base, leaving 3 bases not matched to a gene. The CDR3 sequence is 14 residues long. These data originate in a study of T cells in Graves' hyperthyroidism and ophthalmopathy. Whole-study results and caveats: Researchers found most expanded thyroid clonotypes above 0.001 in blood as well. Stable hyperthyroidism was separated from ophthalmopathy by a model based on 13 V-J features.

A lack of ophthalmopathy progression within 18 months defined stable Graves' hyperthyroidism. Diagnosis of hyperthyroidism was new in patients aged 18 to 65, and its duration was under 2 months. The source of this sequence is a woman younger than 35 with Graves' hyperthyroidism. The sequencing sample was made of blood. The rearrangement links TRBV12-3 or TRBV12-4 to TRBJ2-2, with 7 bases lining up with TRBD2. CDR3 DNA: TGTGCCAGCAAAAAGCGGGGGAACACCGGGGAGCTGTTTTTT. Its protein product is CASKKRGNTGELFF.